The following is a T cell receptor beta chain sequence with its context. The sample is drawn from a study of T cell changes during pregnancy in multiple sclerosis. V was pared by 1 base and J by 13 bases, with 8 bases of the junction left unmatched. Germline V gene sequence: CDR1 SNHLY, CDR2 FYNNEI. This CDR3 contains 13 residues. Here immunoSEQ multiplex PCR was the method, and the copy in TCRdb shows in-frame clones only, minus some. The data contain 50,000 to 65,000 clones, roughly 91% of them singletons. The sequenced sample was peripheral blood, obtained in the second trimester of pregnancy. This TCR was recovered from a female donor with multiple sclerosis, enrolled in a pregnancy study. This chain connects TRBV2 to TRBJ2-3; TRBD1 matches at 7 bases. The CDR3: CASSEGSGTVEYF. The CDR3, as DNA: TGTGCCAGCAGTGAAGGGTCGGGGACAGTCGAGTATTTT.